Each of the 3 T cell receptor beta chains below was sequenced from the same sample in a study of T cell changes during pregnancy in multiple sclerosis. Profiling relied on immunoSEQ multiplex PCR, and the TCRdb table lists in-frame clones only, not all of them. The data contain tens of thousands of clones, 75% to 90% of them seen just once; the ten biggest clones take up under 2%. Sample: peripheral blood, taken after pregnancy. The receptors derive from a female donor with multiple sclerosis, enrolled in a pregnancy study.

V is TRBV9 and J is TRBJ2-3; TRBD2 aligns across 9 bases. The CDR3 is made up of 16 amino acids. Germline V gene sequence: CDR1 SGDLS, CDR2 YYNGEE. The V gene end was trimmed by 0 bases and the J gene end by 5 bases; junction bases not matched to a gene: 7. This chain's CDR3 is CASSVASAGGQDTQYF. CDR3 in DNA: TGTGCCAGCAGCGTAGCTTCGGCGGGGGGGCAAGATACGCAGTATTTT.

The chain has TRBV6-4 and TRBJ2-2; TRBD2 agrees at 7 bases. Germline V lookup: CDR1 MRHNA, CDR2 SNTAGT. Unmatched junction bases numbered 1, after V lost 2 bases and J lost 4 bases. The CDR3 loop spans 14 amino acids. CDR3 in amino acids: CASSDGGGTGELFF. The CDR3 DNA follows: TGTGCCAGCAGTGACGGGGGGGGCACCGGGGAGCTGTTTTTT.

The chain is built from TRBV6-1 and TRBJ2-1; D unresolved. Germline CDR1 reads MNHNS; CDR2 reads SASEGT. The V end lost 10 bases, the J end lost 8 bases, and 24 bases lay between the germline ends. The length of the CDR3 is 15 residues. CDR3 amino acids: CATNDRVDSFDEQFF. In nucleotides, the CDR3 is TGTGCCACCAACGACCGGGTCGATTCTTTCGATGAGCAGTTCTTC.